This paragraph covers one T cell receptor beta chain sequence. Blood samples were obtained at baseline, cycle 4 day 1, and cycle 7 day 1. The data are from a study of OX40 agonist ivuxolimab in advanced cancers. Study-wide context: Dose-escalation patients' cancers were hepatocellular carcinoma, melanoma, renal cell or head and neck cancer.

Germline loops: CDR1 MDHEN, CDR2 SYDVKM. This CDR3 is 16 amino acids long. With 4 bases clipped from V and 3 bases from J, the junction kept 10 bases outside the gene matches. Clones were sequenced by immunoSEQ multiplex PCR, and TCRdb holds only the in-frame ones, with some missing. In the table there are about 84,000 clones, around four fifths of which are singletons. The chain links TRBV28 to TRBJ1-1, with 8 bases lining up with TRBD1. Source: CD4+ or CD8+ T cells sorted from blood, taken in a trial of the OX40 agonist ivuxolimab. The TCR comes from an adult with an advanced solid tumor such as melanoma, head and neck, liver or kidney cancer. The CDR3 DNA reads as TGTGCCAGCAGTTCACCCGGACAGGGATTCTACACTGAAGCTTTCTTT. Translation gives CASSSPGQGFYTEAFF.